A selection of T cell receptor beta chains follows, all from one sample in a study of T cell changes during pregnancy in multiple sclerosis. Profiled with immunoSEQ multiplex PCR; TCRdb holds only in-frame clones, not every one. The repertoire consists of roughly 38,000 clones, with around 93% occurring once and the leading ten covering approximately 8.7%. The input for sequencing was CD8+ T cells from peripheral blood mononuclear cells, taken in the third trimester of pregnancy. The receptors stem from a female donor with multiple sclerosis, enrolled in a pregnancy study. Each CDR3 is given with its conserved first and last residue. D genes are given only for firm matches. Size values are once, few and many counts, or a class for expanded clones, and some rows have none.

DNA: TGTGCCAGCAGCGCGACCTCCCTAGCGGGAGTTAGCAATGAGCAGTTCTTC; CDR3: CASSATSLAGVSNEQFF; D: TRBD2; size: -; V: TRBV13; J: TRBJ2-1
DNA: TGTGCCAGCAGTTTTCGGAGGGGGCGTTACCAAGAGACCCAGTACTTC; CDR3: CASSFRRGRYQETQYF; D: -; size: -; V: TRBV28; J: TRBJ2-5
DNA: TGTGCCAGCAGCTTACAGGGTCCTGGAAACACCATATATTTT; CDR3: CASSLQGPGNTIYF; D: -; size: -; V: TRBV28; J: TRBJ1-3
DNA: TGTGCCAGTAGTAAAACAGGGGGTGCCTATGGCTACACCTTC; CDR3: CASSKTGGAYGYTF; D: TRBD1; size: -; V: TRBV19; J: TRBJ1-2
DNA: TGTGCCAGCAGCATATTCACAGGGGGAGCGTCCTACGAGCAGTACTTC; CDR3: CASSIFTGGASYEQYF; D: TRBD1; size: -; V: TRBV5-4; J: TRBJ2-7
DNA: TGTGCCAGTAGTCCGGAACTAGCACCGAGCACAGATACGCAGTATTTT; CDR3: CASSPELAPSTDTQYF; D: -; size: -; V: TRBV19; J: TRBJ2-3
DNA: TGTGCCACCAGCACCGGGACAGGGTGGGGGAACACTGAAGCTTTCTTT; CDR3: CATSTGTGWGNTEAFF; D: TRBD1; size: once; V: TRBV15; J: TRBJ1-1
DNA: TGTGCCAGCAGCTTAGAAGTAGCTAGCGGGAGGGTCTACGAGCAGTACTTC; CDR3: CASSLEVASGRVYEQYF; D: TRBD2; size: -; V: TRBV7-6; J: TRBJ2-7
DNA: TGCGCCAGCAGCTTCAGGGGACAGTATCAAGAGACCCAGTACTTC; CDR3: CASSFRGQYQETQYF; D: TRBD1; size: -; V: TRBV5-1; J: TRBJ2-5
DNA: TGTGCCTGGAGTGGAGACAGTTACGAGCAGTACTTC; CDR3: CAWSGDSYEQYF; D: -; size: -; V: TRBV30; J: TRBJ2-7
DNA: TGTGCCAGCAGTTCACAGGGACGCGAGCAGTACTTC; CDR3: CASSSQGREQYF; D: -; size: -; V: TRBV7-9; J: TRBJ2-7
DNA: TGTGCCAGCAGTTTTGGAACCGGTTCTAGTGAGCAGTTCTTC; CDR3: CASSFGTGSSEQFF; D: -; size: -; V: TRBV28; J: TRBJ2-1
DNA: TGTGCCAGCAGTTTTACAGAGAACACTGAAGCTTTCTTT; CDR3: CASSFTENTEAFF; D: -; size: -; V: TRBV6-5; J: TRBJ1-1
DNA: TGTGCCAGCAGCCAGGGAGACTCGGAACTGTTTTTT; CDR3: CASSQGDSELFF; D: -; size: -; V: TRBV4-2; J: TRBJ1-4
DNA: TGTGCCAGCAGCTCCCAGAACACCGGGGAGCTGTTTTTT; CDR3: CASSSQNTGELFF; D: -; size: -; V: TRBV5-4; J: TRBJ2-2
DNA: TGTGCCAGCAGTTACTTACATCGGACTAGCGGGAGCGAGCAGTACTTC; CDR3: CASSYLHRTSGSEQYF; D: TRBD2; size: -; V: TRBV6-5; J: TRBJ2-7
DNA: TGTGCCAGCTCCGCCCGAGGGGGCCTCTATGGCTACACCTTC; CDR3: CASSARGGLYGYTF; D: TRBD1; size: -; V: TRBV27; J: TRBJ1-2
DNA: TGTGCCAGCAGTGATCAGTTCGAAAAACTGTTTTTT; CDR3: CASSDQFEKLFF; D: -; size: -; V: TRBV6-5; J: TRBJ1-4
DNA: TGTGCCAGCAGTTTTAAGGGCGGGCGCGAGCAGTACTTC; CDR3: CASSFKGGREQYF; D: -; size: once; V: TRBV27; J: TRBJ2-7
DNA: TGTGCCAGCAGCGTAGCTCCGTTTTGGGGAGGAGGGAATGAGCAGTTCTTC; CDR3: CASSVAPFWGGGNEQFF; D: -; size: -; V: TRBV9; J: TRBJ2-1
DNA: TGTGCCAGCAGTTTAAACAGGGCGCGGACTGAAGCTTTCTTT; CDR3: CASSLNRARTEAFF; D: -; size: few; V: TRBV27; J: TRBJ1-1
DNA: TGCGCCAGCAGCCAAGCCGGGACAACTGAAGCTTTCTTT; CDR3: CASSQAGTTEAFF; D: -; size: few; V: TRBV4-1; J: TRBJ1-1
DNA: TGTGCCAGCAGCCAACACCCTAGCGTCCCCCGCATGGAGCAGTACTTC; CDR3: CASSQHPSVPRMEQYF; D: -; size: -; V: TRBV14; J: TRBJ2-7